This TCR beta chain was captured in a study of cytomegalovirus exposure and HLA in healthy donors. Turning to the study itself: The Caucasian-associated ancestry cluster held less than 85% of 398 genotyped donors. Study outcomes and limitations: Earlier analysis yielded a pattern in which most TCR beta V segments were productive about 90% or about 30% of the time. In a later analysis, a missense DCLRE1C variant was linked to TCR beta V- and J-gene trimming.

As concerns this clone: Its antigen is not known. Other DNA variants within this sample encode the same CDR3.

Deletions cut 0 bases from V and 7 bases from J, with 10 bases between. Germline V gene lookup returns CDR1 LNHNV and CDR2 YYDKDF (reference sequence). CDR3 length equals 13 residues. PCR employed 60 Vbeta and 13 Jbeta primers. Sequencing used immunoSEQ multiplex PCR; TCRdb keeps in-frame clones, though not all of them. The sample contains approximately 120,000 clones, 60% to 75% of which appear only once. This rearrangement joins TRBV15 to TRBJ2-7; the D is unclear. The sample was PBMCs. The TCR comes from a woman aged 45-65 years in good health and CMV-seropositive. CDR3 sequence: CATSRDRSREQYF. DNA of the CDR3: TGTGCCACCAGCAGAGATCGGAGTCGGGAGCAGTACTTC.